Given below is one T cell receptor (beta chain) in context. V dropped 6 bases and J dropped 3; count of bases not matched to a gene: 6. Germline V gene lookup returns CDR1 LNHDA and CDR2 SQIVND (reference sequence). The CDR3 covers 14 residues. This sample is part of a study of blood T cell repertoires in COVID-19. At the level of the study: COVID-19 samples from acute and convalescent phases originated in the United States, Italy and Spain. Nucleic acid was either cDNA or gDNA, and it came from T cells, B-cell-depleted T cells, or PBMCs.

How the authors handled the data: Scientists estimated how many nucleated cells there were by amplifying reference gene primers. Sequencing was performed with immunoSEQ multiplex PCR; in TCRdb, only in-frame clones are kept and a portion is missing. D and trimming come from the DNA, and the V and J calls and clone size come from that table. Of some 300,000 clones detected, roughly 84% appear once; the ten largest clones hold about 0.93%. Before being deemed recovered, Cohort 3 donors had two negative PCRs, clearance, or symptom resolution. This TCR derives from a woman under 40 who had recovered from COVID-19. The V and J genes are TRBV19 and TRBJ2-7; TRBD1 agrees at 9 bases. Sequencing was performed on PBMCs or T cells enriched from blood (not recorded which). The DNA for the CDR3 is TGTGCCAGTAGGAGGGGACAGGGAGACTACGAGCAGTACTTC. Its protein product is CASRRGQGDYEQYF. The whole variable domain, remainder taken from reference TRBV19 and TRBJ2-7, is DGGITQSPKYLFRKEGQNVTLSCEQNLNHDAMYWYRQDPGQGLRLIYYSQIVNDFQKGDIAEGYSVSREKKESFPLTVTSAQKNPTAFYLCASRRGQGDYEQYFGPGTRLTVT.